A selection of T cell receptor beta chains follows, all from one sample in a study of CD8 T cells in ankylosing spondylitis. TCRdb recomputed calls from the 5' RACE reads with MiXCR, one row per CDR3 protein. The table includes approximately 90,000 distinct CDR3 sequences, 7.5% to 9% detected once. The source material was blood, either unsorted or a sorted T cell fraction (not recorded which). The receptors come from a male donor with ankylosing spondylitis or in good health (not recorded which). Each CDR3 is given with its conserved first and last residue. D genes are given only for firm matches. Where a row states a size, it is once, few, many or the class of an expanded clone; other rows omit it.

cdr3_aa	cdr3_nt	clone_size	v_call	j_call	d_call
CASSPSRAYEQYF	TGTGCCAGTAGTCCCTCCCGGGCCTACGAGCAGTACTTC	many	TRBV19	TRBJ2-7	.
CASRWTANTEAFF	TGTGCCAGCAGATGGACAGCGAACACTGAAGCTTTCTTT	many	TRBV5-5	TRBJ1-1	.
CASRVRGGPDNSPLHF	TGTGCCAGCAGGGTCCGGGGGGGCCCGGATAATTCACCCCTCCACTTT	few	TRBV6-1	TRBJ1-6	.
CASRPPGLADNEQFF	TGTGCCAGCAGACCACCCGGACTAGCGGACAATGAGCAGTTCTTC	.	TRBV13	TRBJ2-1	TRBD2
CASSRDNEQFF	TGTGCCAGCAGCCGTGACAATGAGCAGTTCTTC	.	TRBV6-5	TRBJ2-1	.
CSVEGADRAGNTIYF	TGCAGCGTTGAGGGGGCCGACAGGGCTGGAAACACCATATATTTT	few	TRBV29-1	TRBJ1-3	TRBD1
CAISWGLAETQAYEQYF	TGCGCCATCAGCTGGGGACTAGCGGAAACTCAGGCCTACGAGCAGTACTTC	many	TRBV5-1	TRBJ2-7	TRBD2
CSVEIAINTEAFF	TGCAGCGTTGAAATCGCCATCAACACTGAAGCTTTCTTT	many	TRBV29-1	TRBJ1-1	.
CASRLGQLYGELFF	TGTGCCAGTAGGTTGGGACAGCTATACGGGGAGCTGTTTTTT	few	TRBV19	TRBJ2-2	TRBD1
CASTPQATHEAFF	TGTGCCAGCACCCCCCAGGCGACACATGAAGCTTTCTTT	many	TRBV12-3/TRBV12-4	TRBJ1-1	.
CSAGTSLSYEQYF	TGCAGTGCCGGGACTAGCCTTTCCTACGAGCAGTACTTC	many	TRBV20-1	TRBJ2-7	TRBD2
CASSQGSYNEQFF	TGTGCCAGCAGTCAGGGCTCCTACAATGAGCAGTTCTTC	many	TRBV27	TRBJ2-1	.
CASSLDGVAYNEQFF	TGTGCCAGCAGCTTAGACGGAGTGGCCTACAATGAGCAGTTCTTC	many	TRBV11-2	TRBJ2-1	.